These 23 T cell receptor beta chains share one sample of origin, sequenced in a study of OX40 agonist ivuxolimab in advanced cancers. Libraries were prepared by immunoSEQ multiplex PCR; TCRdb keeps only in-frame clonotypes and omits some of them. The sample lists tens of thousands of clones, 91% occurring once. Sequenced here: CD4+ or CD8+ T cells sorted from blood, sampled in a trial of the OX40 agonist ivuxolimab. All receptors derive from an adult with an advanced solid tumor such as melanoma, head and neck, liver or kidney cancer.

The chain joins TRBV18 to TRBJ2-5; D is perhaps TRBD2 (5 bases). Germline CDR1 is KGHSH and CDR2 is LQKENI. Trimming pared 0 bases from V and 4 bases from J, leaving 9 bases between. The CDR3 runs to 14 residues. This CDR3 reads CASSPPGVGETQYF. DNA for the CDR3: TGTGCCAGCTCACCACCGGGAGTGGGAGAGACCCAGTACTTC.

This chain uses TRBV28 with TRBJ2-5; 7 bases are shared with TRBD2. The V segment lost 5 bases and the J segment 4 bases; nucleotides outside the gene matches: 7. Germline V gene lookup returns CDR1 MDHEN and CDR2 SYDVKM. The CDR3 loop spans 14 amino acids. The DNA for the CDR3 is TGTGCCAGCAGTCCACTTGGGGGGGGAGAGACCCAGTACTTC. Translating gives CASSPLGGGETQYF.

V gene TRBV18 combines with J gene TRBJ2-1; TRBD2 matches at 8 bases. V gave up 0 bases and J gave up 4 bases; unmatched junction bases: 2. The V gene's germline CDR1 is KGHSH and CDR2 LQKENI. The CDR3 runs 15 residues. The CDR3 sequence: CASSPPTSAYNEQFF. The CDR3 DNA reads TGTGCCAGCTCACCACCGACTAGCGCTTACAATGAGCAGTTCTTC.

V is TRBV30 and J is TRBJ1-5, with D hard to call. The V gene's germline CDR1 is GTSNPN and CDR2 SVGIG (reference sequence). There are 13 residues in the CDR3. V was clipped by 1 base and J by 5 bases, with 9 bases between them. CDR3 coding DNA: TGTGCCTGGAGTGCTTCAAGGGATCAGCCCCAGCATTTT. The encoded protein is CAWSASRDQPQHF.

CDR3 sequence (DNA): TGTGCCAGTAGTATCCACGGGACCGATAGCAATCAGCCCCAGCATTTT. Protein: CASSIHGTDSNQPQHF. The V gene is TRBV19, the J gene TRBJ1-5; possibly TRBD1 for D (5 bases). With 3 bases removed from V and 0 bases from J, the gap between germline ends came to 12 bases. Germline assignment: CDR1 LNHDA and CDR2 SQIVND (reference sequence). The CDR3 sequence is 16 residues long.

The chain is built from TRBV5-4 and TRBJ1-1; D possibly corresponds to TRBD1 (5 bases). Germline V gene data show CDR1 as SGHNT and CDR2 as YYREEE (reference sequence). The CDR3 is 13 residues long. Deletions cut 0 bases from V and 3 bases from J, with 6 bases between. CDR3 region: CASSLARDTEAFF. In DNA, the CDR3 is TGTGCCAGCAGCTTGGCCAGGGACACTGAAGCTTTCTTT. Drawing the rest from reference TRBV5-4 and TRBJ1-1, the complete variable domain is ETGVTQSPTHLIKTRGQQVTLRCSSQSGHNTVSWYQQALGQGPQFIFQYYREEENGRGNFPPRFSGLQFPNYSSELNVNALELDDSALYLCASSLARDTEAFFGQGTRLTVV.

The chain has TRBV7-2 and TRBJ2-7; D remains unclear. This CDR3 is built from 13 residues. The V end lost 4 bases, the J end lost 0 bases, and 7 bases lay between the germline ends. Looked up from germline, CDR1 is SGHTA and CDR2 is FQGNSA. CDR3 DNA sequence: TGTGCCAGCAGCTCACAGAGCTCCTACGAGCAGTACTTC. Encoded protein: CASSSQSSYEQYF.

This chain connects TRBV4-3 to TRBJ1-2; the D is unclear. Germline V gene lookup returns CDR1 LGHNA and CDR2 YSLEER. The CDR3 spans 13 residues. Deletions cut 3 bases from V and 2 bases from J, with 7 bases between. The CDR3 region has the DNA TGCGCCAGCAGCCAGGCGGGCAACTATGGCTACACCTTC. Translation gives CASSQAGNYGYTF.

This chain connects TRBV18 to TRBJ2-2; 13 bases align to TRBD2. Germline V lookup: CDR1 KGHSH, CDR2 LQKENI. Trimming removed 3 bases from V and 5 bases from J; junction bases left unmatched: 9. This CDR3 has 18 amino acids. CDR3 sequence: CASSPGTSGITWTGELFF. Here the CDR3 DNA reads TGTGCCAGCTCACCCGGGACTAGCGGGATAACGTGGACCGGGGAGCTGTTTTTT. The full variable domain, rest sourced from reference TRBV18 and TRBJ2-2, is NAGVMQNPRHLVRRRGQEARLRCSPMKGHSHVYWYRQLPEEGLKFMVYLQKENIIDESGMPKERFSAEFPKEGPSILRIQQVVRGDSAAYFCASSPGTSGITWTGELFFGEGSRLTVL.

V gene TRBV5-5 combines with J gene TRBJ2-3; the D call may be TRBD1 or TRBD2 (5 bases each). The CDR3 consists of 15 residues. Germline V gene lookup returns CDR1 SGHKS and CDR2 YYEKEE (reference sequence). V lost 6 bases and J lost 0, with 14 bases in between. CDR3 DNA sequence: TGTGCCAGCACTCTGTCGGGGCTAAGCACAGATACGCAGTATTTT. The encoded protein is CASTLSGLSTDTQYF.

This chain joins TRBV6-1 and TRBJ1-3; D is unresolved. Trimming left V 1 base short and J 5 bases short, with 9 bases between. CDR3 length equals 14 residues. Germline values: CDR1 MNHNS, CDR2 SASEGT. The CDR3 bases are TGTGCCAGCAGTGAAGGGGTAGGGCGAAACACCATATATTTT. It encodes CASSEGVGRNTIYF.

The V call is TRBV7-2, the J call TRBJ2-5, with D maybe TRBD2 (6 bases). This CDR3 comprises 15 residues. Germline assignment: CDR1 SGHTA and CDR2 FQGNSA. Trimming left V 3 bases short and J 3 bases short, with 14 bases between. The DNA of the CDR3 is TGTGCCAGCAGCTTCCTTAGCGGCTCAAAAGAGACCCAGTACTTC. Amino acid sequence: CASSFLSGSKETQYF.

The gene calls are TRBV2 and TRBJ2-3, with no clear D. Germline CDR1 and CDR2: SNHLY and FYNNEI. CDR3 size: 13 residues. Trimming cost V 3 bases and J 3 bases, with 7 bases left between them. The CDR3 bases are TGTGCCAGCAGTGATTGGGGAACAGATACGCAGTATTTT. Protein: CASSDWGTDTQYF.

This rearrangement joins TRBV30 to TRBJ2-5, with a possible D match to TRBD1 (5 bases). V was trimmed by 2 bases and J by 4 bases, leaving 14 bases between them. Germline values: CDR1 GTSNPN, CDR2 SVGIG (reference sequence). This CDR3 is 14 amino acids long. The CDR3, as DNA: TGTGCCTGGAGTAGGGTAGGGGTGGGAGAGACCCAGTACTTC. Its translation: CAWSRVGVGETQYF. The whole variable domain, filled in from reference TRBV30 and TRBJ2-5, reads SQTIHQWPATLVQPVGSPLSLECTVEGTSNPNLYWYRQAAGRGLQLLFYSVGIGQISSEVPQNLSASRPQDRQFILSSKKLLLSDSGFYLCAWSRVGVGETQYFGPGTRLLVL.

The chain employs TRBV7-2 and TRBJ2-7; D is possibly TRBD2 (6 bases). The germline gives CDR1 SGHTA, CDR2 FQGNSA. The CDR3 contains 15 residues. The ends were cut back, 5 bases at V and 2 bases at J, with 16 bases in the middle. CDR3 sequence: CASSHPGLKAYEQYF. Here the CDR3 DNA reads TGTGCCAGCAGCCATCCGGGACTTAAAGCCTACGAGCAGTACTTC.

The chain combines TRBV28 with TRBJ2-7, with unresolved D. Germline V gene lookup returns CDR1 MDHEN and CDR2 SYDVKM. CDR3 size: 12 residues. V was clipped by 5 bases and J by 2 bases, with 7 bases between them. CDR3 residues: CASSPAPYEQYF. In DNA, the CDR3 is TGTGCCAGCAGTCCCGCCCCCTACGAGCAGTACTTC.

In the case of this clone: Other DNA sequences in the sample encode the same CDR3. The rearrangement uses TRBV30 and TRBJ1-5; D is ambiguous. The CDR3 runs to 13 residues. CDR1 and CDR2 (germline): GTSNPN, SVGIG (reference sequence). Trimming took 5 bases from V and 4 from J, leaving 12 bases between them. The CDR3 loop reads CAWSPRGNQPQHF. CDR3 DNA sequence: TGTGCCTGGTCCCCCCGGGGAAATCAGCCCCAGCATTTT.

The rearrangement links TRBV9 to TRBJ1-1; D unclear. Trimming left V 4 bases short and J 1 base short, with 11 bases between. Germline assignment: CDR1 SGDLS and CDR2 YYNGEE. The CDR3 runs to 14 residues. The CDR3 DNA follows: TGTGCCAGCAGCCAATTGTTAAGGAACACTGAAGCTTTCTTT. This gives the protein CASSQLLRNTEAFF.

Written as DNA, the CDR3 is TGTGCCTGGAGTGTGGCAGAACGGTCACCCCTCCACTTT. Translated: CAWSVAERSPLHF. This sequence joins TRBV30 and TRBJ1-6, with D uncertain. CDR1 is GTSNPN and CDR2 is SVGIG in the germline V gene (reference sequence). The ends were cut back, 0 bases at V and 10 bases at J, with 10 bases in the middle. CDR3 length equals 13 residues.

This chain uses TRBV7-9 with TRBJ1-4; D unclear. The CDR3 sequence is 16 residues long. The ends were cut back, 10 bases at V and 7 bases at J, with 25 bases in the middle. Per the germline V gene, CDR1 is SEHNR and CDR2 is FQNEAQ (reference sequence). In DNA form, the CDR3 reads TGTGCCATAGCCCCTAAGTCAACCGCTCTGGGTGAAAAACTGTTTTTT. This translates into CAIAPKSTALGEKLFF.

The V gene is TRBV14, the J gene TRBJ2-5, with D hard to call. Germline assignment: CDR1 SGHDN and CDR2 FVKESK. V was pared by 1 base and J by 7 bases, with 7 bases between. The CDR3 extends over 12 amino acids. The CDR3: CASSQGRGTQYF. DNA for the CDR3: TGTGCCAGCAGCCAAGGCCGAGGGACCCAGTACTTC.

This clone was recorded only once. The chain employs TRBV7-2 and TRBJ1-5, with D perhaps TRBD1 (5 bases). Trimming took 4 bases from V and 7 from J, leaving 17 bases between them. The CDR3 is made up of 15 amino acids. Germline V gene lookup returns CDR1 SGHTA and CDR2 FQGNSA. CDR3 DNA: TGTGCCAGCAGCTCGAACGGGGACGTCAGCCAGCCCCAGCATTTT. Its protein is CASSSNGDVSQPQHF.

This chain uses TRBV19 with TRBJ1-5; the D is unclear. The CDR3 has 15 residues. V was pared by 1 base and J by 0 bases, with 7 bases between. Germline lookup yields CDR1 LNHDA and CDR2 SQIVND (reference sequence). CDR3 sequence: CASSIGGYSNQPQHF. In DNA form, the CDR3 reads TGTGCCAGTAGTATAGGTGGATATAGCAATCAGCCCCAGCATTTT.